These 9 T cell receptor beta chains were all obtained from the same sample, sequenced in a study of CD8 T cells in Susac syndrome. The authors reverse transcribed about 0.5 to 1 ug RNA with random hexamers. TCRdb itself ran the immunoSEQ multiplex PCR reads through MiXCR, one entry per CDR3 protein. The sample carries a few hundred thousand distinct CDR3 sequences, 95% recorded once. The sample was CD4+ T cells from PBMCs. Receptor source: a human donor with multiple sclerosis.

CDR3 region: CASSQRYGNNQPQHF. The CDR3 coding sequence is TGTGCCAGCAGCCAACGCTACGGAAACAATCAGCCCCAGCATTTT. The chain links TRBV16 to TRBJ1-5, with unresolved D. This CDR3 comprises 15 residues. The V and J ends lost 2 bases and 3 bases respectively, with 11 bases between them. Per germline, CDR1 KGHSY and CDR2 FQNENV. The variable domain in full, with the rest retrieved from reference TRBV16 and TRBJ1-5, is GEEVAQTPKHLVRGEGQKAKLYCAPIKGHSYVFWYQQVLKNEFKFLISFQNENVFDETGMPKERFSAKCLPNSPCSLEIQATKLEDSAVYFCASSQRYGNNQPQHFGDGTRLSIL.

This sequence joins TRBV20-1 and TRBJ2-4, with a possible D match to TRBD1 (5 bases). Germline V gene sequence: CDR1 DFQATT, CDR2 SNEGSKA (reference sequence). With 4 bases removed from V and 2 bases from J, the gap between germline ends came to 12 bases. This CDR3 has 14 amino acids. The CDR3 sequence is CSAMGLPTKNIQYF. DNA for the CDR3: TGCAGTGCTATGGGGCTACCCACCAAAAACATTCAGTACTTC.

This chain connects TRBV19 to TRBJ2-3; the match to TRBD1 covers 11 bases. Germline-derived CDR1 and CDR2 are LNHDA and SQIVND (reference sequence). This CDR3 has 17 residues. V shed 5 bases, J shed 3 bases, and the junction held 10 bases outside the gene matches. The chain's CDR3 is CASSPPFGTGGTDTQYF. The CDR3 DNA is TGTGCCAGTAGTCCGCCGTTCGGGACAGGGGGGACAGATACGCAGTATTTT.

This sequence joins TRBV12-3 or TRBV12-4 and TRBJ1-1, with D unresolved. V lost 4 bases and J 0 bases, leaving 6 bases between the germline ends. The CDR3 loop spans 13 amino acids. This CDR3 is CASSSTVNTEAFF. The CDR3 DNA sequence: TGTGCCAGCAGTTCCACAGTGAACACTGAAGCTTTCTTT.

The chain uses TRBV3-1 and TRBJ2-5; D is unclear. The CDR3 covers 13 residues. Germline CDR1 LGHDT, CDR2 YNNKEL (reference sequence). Between the trimmed V and J ends, which lost 0 bases and 8 bases, there was a span of 10 bases. CDR3 sequence reads: CASSQDWWKTQYF. The CDR3 DNA reads TGTGCCAGCAGCCAAGATTGGTGGAAAACCCAGTACTTC.

The V and J genes are TRBV7-2 and TRBJ1-1; TRBD1 might be the D (5 bases). CDR1 SGHTA and CDR2 FQGNSA come from the germline V gene. V was shortened by 4 bases and J by 5 bases, with 11 bases between the two germline ends. The length of the CDR3 is 13 residues. Here the CDR3 reads CASSSIGGTEAFF. The CDR3 DNA reads as TGTGCCAGCAGCTCAATCGGGGGAACTGAAGCTTTCTTT.

The chain recombines TRBV7-9 with TRBJ2-1; D gene ambiguous. The CDR3 extends over 13 amino acids. Per the germline V gene, CDR1 is SEHNR and CDR2 is FQNEAQ (reference sequence). V was trimmed by 5 bases and J by 9 bases, leaving 14 bases between them. Here the CDR3 DNA reads TGTGCCAGCAGCCTGACCCCGAACGGTGAGCAGTTCTTC. Its translation is CASSLTPNGEQFF.

This rearrangement joins TRBV12-3 or TRBV12-4 to TRBJ2-7; 9 positions match TRBD1. J was trimmed by 0 bases and V by 5 bases; bases with no gene match: 5. The CDR3 is 15 residues long. The CDR3 protein is CASSRTGGLSYEQYV. As DNA, the CDR3 is TGTGCCAGCAGTCGCACAGGGGGCCTCTCCTACGAGCAGTACGTC.

The V call is TRBV19, the J call TRBJ1-5; no reliable D call. Trimming took off 3 bases at V and 6 bases at J, with 6 bases between the two ends. Germline V CDR1 and CDR2: LNHDA, SQIVND (reference sequence). The CDR3 runs 12 residues. The CDR3 protein is CASSILTQPQHF. In nucleotides, the CDR3 is TGTGCCAGTAGTATCCTAACTCAGCCCCAGCATTTT.